One T cell receptor (beta chain) is described in this entry. This record belongs to a study of Ad26.COV2.S vaccination and SARS-CoV-2 variants. On the study more broadly: The donor was enrolled in the Ad26.COV2.S arm of the COV1001 trial.

CDR1 is SGHTA and CDR2 is FQGNSA in the germline V gene. Trimming took 5 bases from V and 4 from J, leaving 9 bases between them. There are 13 residues in the CDR3. This table comes from immunoSEQ multiplex PCR, and its TCRdb copy is limited to in-frame clones, with some not included. Among about 350,000 clones listed, about 88% were seen once. Treatment described: some 19 received Ad26.COV2.S at low or high dose, single or two shots; several received placebo; per-sample allocation not given. Sample collection was performed on day 63 after the first vaccine or placebo injection. Wuhan-strain SARS-CoV-2 spike was expressed by the Ad26 vector that made up the vaccine.

Sequencing was performed on peripheral blood, taken in a trial of Ad26.COV2.S vaccine versus placebo. This clonotype originated in a person aged 18-65 years who received the Ad26.COV2.S COVID-19 vaccine or a placebo. This chain joins TRBV7-2 and TRBJ1-5, with D maybe TRBD1 (5 bases). CDR3 region: CASSRDGNQPQHF. DNA of the CDR3: TGTGCCAGCAGCCGGGACGGAAATCAGCCCCAGCATTTT.